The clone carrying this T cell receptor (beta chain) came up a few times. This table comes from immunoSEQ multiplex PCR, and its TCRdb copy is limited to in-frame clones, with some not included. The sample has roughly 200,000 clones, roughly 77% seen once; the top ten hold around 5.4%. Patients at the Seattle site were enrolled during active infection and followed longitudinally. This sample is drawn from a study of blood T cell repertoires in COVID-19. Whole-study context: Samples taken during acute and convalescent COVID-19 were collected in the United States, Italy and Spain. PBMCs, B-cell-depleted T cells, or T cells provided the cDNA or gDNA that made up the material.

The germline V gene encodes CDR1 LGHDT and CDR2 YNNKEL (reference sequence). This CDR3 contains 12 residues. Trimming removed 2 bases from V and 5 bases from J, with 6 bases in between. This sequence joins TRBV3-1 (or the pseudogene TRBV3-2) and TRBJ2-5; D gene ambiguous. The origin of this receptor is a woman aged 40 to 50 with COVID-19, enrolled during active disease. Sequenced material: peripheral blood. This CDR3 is CASSQSEETQYF. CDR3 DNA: TGTGCCAGCAGCCAATCGGAGGAGACCCAGTACTTC.